Each of the 13 T cell receptor beta chains below was sequenced from the same sample in a study of blood T cell repertoires in COVID-19. Clones were sequenced by immunoSEQ multiplex PCR, and TCRdb holds only the in-frame ones, with some missing. The sample contains about 250,000 clones, approximately 85% of which appear only once. Specimen: PBMCs or T cells enriched from blood (not recorded which). The receptors derive from a woman between 50 and 59 years old with acute COVID-19.

This chain connects TRBV30 to TRBJ2-4, with TRBD2 as a possible D gene (7 bases). Germline V gene lookup returns CDR1 GTSNPN and CDR2 SVGIG (reference sequence). CDR3 size: 14 residues. Trimming left V 2 bases short and J 9 bases short, with 17 bases between. CDR3 region: CAWSRGGGAGIQYF. The CDR3 nucleotides read TGTGCCTGGAGTAGAGGGGGGGGCGCGGGCATTCAGTACTTC.

V and J are TRBV5-8 and TRBJ1-2, with 8 bases lining up with TRBD1. Germline-derived CDR1 and CDR2 are SGHTS and YDEGEE. Trimming cost V 3 bases and J 8 bases; bases outside gene matches: 12. The CDR3 loop spans 15 amino acids. The CDR3 loop reads CASSSYTTGEEGYTF. DNA of the CDR3: TGTGCCAGCAGCTCGTACACGACAGGGGAGGAAGGCTACACCTTC.

The chain carries TRBV5-4 and TRBJ2-7; 8 bases line up with TRBD1. V lost 5 bases to trimming and J lost 5 bases; unmatched junction nucleotides: 18. CDR1 is SGHNT and CDR2 is YYREEE in the germline V gene (reference sequence). CDR3 length: 17 amino acids. The CDR3 DNA reads as TGTGCCAGCAGTAATATGGCCCGAACGGGACAGGAAAACGAGCAGTACTTC. Residues: CASSNMARTGQENEQYF.

The V call is TRBV13, the J call TRBJ1-2, with a possible D match to TRBD1 (5 bases). The germline V gene encodes CDR1 PRHDT and CDR2 FYEKMQ (reference sequence). CDR3 length: 12 amino acids. Trimming took off 4 bases at V and 4 bases at J, with 7 bases between the two ends. As DNA, the CDR3 is TGTGCCAGCAGCTCCACAGGCTATGGCTACACCTTC. It specifies CASSSTGYGYTF.

Regarding this clone: An end of the junction does not agree with germline; a read error may underlie this. This chain connects TRBV7-7 to TRBJ2-5; TRBD1 matches 9 bases. Looked up from germline, CDR1 is SSHAT and CDR2 is FNYEAQ (reference sequence). The CDR3 runs 14 residues. The CDR3 reads CASRPGQGPETQYF. CDR3 coding DNA: TGTGCTAGCAGACCGGGACAGGGACCGGAGACCCAGTACTTC.

This clone occurred once. V usage is TRBV27 and J usage is TRBJ2-2, with TRBD2 as a possible D gene (6 bases). CDR3 length: 15 residues. CDR1 MNHEY and CDR2 SMNVEV come from the germline V gene (reference sequence). The V and J ends lost 5 bases and 0 bases respectively, with 10 bases between them. The CDR3 region is CASSAGLTNTGELFF. The CDR3 DNA follows: TGTGCCAGCAGTGCGGGACTTACGAACACCGGGGAGCTGTTTTTT.

In its sample, this clone was seen once. The same CDR3 is also encoded by other DNA sequences in this sample. The J gene is TRBJ1-1, the V gene TRBV7-9; D not resolved. V was pared by 4 bases and J by 7 bases, with 10 bases between. This CDR3 has 12 amino acids. In germline, CDR1 is SEHNR, CDR2 FQNEAQ (reference sequence). CDR3 nucleotide sequence: TGTGCCAGCAGCTCCTCCGGTCTTGAAGCTTTCTTT. Its protein product is CASSSSGLEAFF.

The chain employs TRBV30 and TRBJ1-2; D is undetermined. Germline CDR1 is GTSNPN and CDR2 is SVGIG (reference sequence). The CDR3 runs to 13 residues. CDR3 coding DNA: TGTGCTTCTGCCGATAGGAGGGCCTATGGCTACACCTTC. Encoded protein: CASADRRAYGYTF.

The chain combines TRBV5-6 with TRBJ2-7; 10 bases align to TRBD1. CDR1 and CDR2 from the germline V gene are SGHDT and YYEEEE. V was pared by 1 base and J by 8 bases, with 3 bases of the junction left unmatched. The CDR3 runs to 13 residues. The CDR3: CASSLRDRGKQYF. The CDR3 DNA reads TGTGCCAGCAGCTTGAGGGACAGGGGCAAGCAGTACTTC.

The DNA for the CDR3 is TGTGCCAGCAGCGCCACCGGGACAGGGGGGAATTCACCCCTCCACTTT. It translates to CASSATGTGGNSPLHF. The genes are TRBV9 and TRBJ1-6; TRBD1 agrees at 11 bases. This CDR3 spans 16 amino acids. The germline gives CDR1 SGDLS, CDR2 YYNGEE. Trimming took 3 bases from V and 7 from J; bases not matched to a gene: 6.

The chain combines TRBV5-1 with TRBJ2-1; D remains ambiguous. CDR1 and CDR2 from the germline V gene are SGHRS and YFSETQ. Trimming removed 1 base at V and 10 bases at J, with 6 bases between. This CDR3 contains 11 residues. The CDR3 nucleotides read TGCGCCAGCAGCTTGAATAGAGAGCAGTTCTTC. Its protein is CASSLNREQFF.

The chain uses TRBV9 and TRBJ2-2; a possible D gene is TRBD2 (6 bases). This CDR3 has 17 amino acids. The V and J ends lost 4 bases and 2 bases respectively, with 18 bases between them. CDR1 and CDR2 (germline): SGDLS, YYNGEE. CDR3 coding DNA: TGTGCCAGCAGCCCTTCCGGAGGGAGCATTAACACCGGGGAGCTGTTTTTT. Translating gives CASSPSGGSINTGELFF. Filled out from reference TRBV9 and TRBJ2-2, the complete variable domain reads DSGVTQTPKHLITATGQRVTLRCSPRSGDLSVYWYQQSLDQGLQFLIQYYNGEERAKGNILERFSAQQFPDLHSELNLSSLELGDSALYFCASSPSGGSINTGELFFGEGSRLTVL.

J is TRBJ2-2 and V is TRBV4-3, with TRBD2 as a possible D gene (5 bases). The CDR3 loop spans 15 amino acids. V was clipped by 1 base and J by 5 bases, with 11 bases between them. The germline V gene has CDR1 LGHNA and CDR2 YSLEER. Here the CDR3 DNA reads TGCGCCAGCAGCCAAGGGGAATGGAGGACCGGGGAGCTGTTTTTT. It translates to CASSQGEWRTGELFF.